This record covers a single T cell receptor (beta chain). Its matching antigen is unknown. This PCR relied on a set of 60 Vbeta primers and 13 Jbeta primers. How the authors handled the data: Later analysis identified tens of millions of unique TCR beta chains, roughly 11 million shared. Using immunoSEQ multiplex PCR, the repertoire was profiled, and TCRdb retains in-frame clones only, with some absent. Clone size and V and J calls were adopted from that table, with D and trimming inferred from the DNA. This sample has roughly 200,000 clones, with around 70% found just once. This record belongs to a study of cytomegalovirus exposure and HLA in healthy donors. Whole-study results and caveats: In a later analysis, at a false discovery rate of 0.05, roughly 17,000 TCR beta sequences were associated with HLA alleles.

The length of the CDR3 is 15 residues. With V trimmed by 0 bases and J by 5 bases, 3 bases remained unmatched. CDR1 and CDR2 (germline): SGHRS, YFSETQ. Sequencing input: PBMCs. The origin of this receptor is a male donor in good health and CMV-seronegative. V and J are TRBV5-1 and TRBJ2-2, with 8 bases fitting TRBD1. CDR3 in amino acids: CASSLVGQGTGELFF. Written as DNA, the CDR3 is TGCGCCAGCAGCTTGGTAGGACAGGGAACCGGGGAGCTGTTTTTT.